This T cell receptor (beta chain) was identified in a study of vaccination and CD4 T cells after COVID-19. Background on the study: Post-COVID samples had a sampling time that fell a median roughly 92 days after diagnosis (range 35 to 161).

Concerning this clonotype: Its target is not known.

Cultured CD4+ T cells had their DNA profiled by the Oncomine TCR Beta short-read assay. TCRdb ran MiXCR on the PCR reads and lists one entry per CDR3 protein. Of 20,000 to 25,000 distinct CDR3 sequences listed, 32% are singletons. Germline lookup yields CDR1 LNHDA and CDR2 SQIVND (reference sequence). Trimming took 7 bases from V and 2 from J, leaving 20 bases between them. The CDR3 covers 16 residues. Time point denoted: late sampling 161 to 241 days after vaccination in three convalescent patients. Treatment here: roughly ten-day PBMC culture with coronavirus spike peptide pools or control peptides (ViraFEST assay). When about ten days of culture had elapsed, CD4+ T cells were isolated by negative selection.

The rearrangement links TRBV19 to TRBJ1-1; D is uncertain. The sample here was CD4+ T cells from blood, cultured in vitro, taken about 7 months after SARS-CoV-2 vaccination. The sequence derives from a human donor who had recovered from COVID-19. CDR3 DNA: TGTGCCAGTATCCATCACTTGCGGGGATTAAACACTGAAGCTTTCTTT. The encoded protein is CASIHHLRGLNTEAFF. The full variable domain, completed using reference TRBV19 and TRBJ1-1, is DGGITQSPKYLFRKEGQNVTLSCEQNLNHDAMYWYRQDPGQGLRLIYYSQIVNDFQKGDIAEGYSVSREKKESFPLTVTSAQKNPTAFYLCASIHHLRGLNTEAFFGQGTRLTVV.